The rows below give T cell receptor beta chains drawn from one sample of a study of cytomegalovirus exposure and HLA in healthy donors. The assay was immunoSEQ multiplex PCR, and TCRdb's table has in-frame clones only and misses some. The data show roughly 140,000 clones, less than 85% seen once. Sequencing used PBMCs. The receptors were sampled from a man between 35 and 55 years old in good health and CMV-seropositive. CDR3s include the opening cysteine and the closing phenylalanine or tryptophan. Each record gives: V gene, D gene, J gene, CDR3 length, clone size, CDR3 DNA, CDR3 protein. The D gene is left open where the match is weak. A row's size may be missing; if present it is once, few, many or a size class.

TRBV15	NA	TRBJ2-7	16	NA	TGTGCCACCAGCAGAGTGAGAGAGGCGGGTGGGTACGAGCAGTACTTC	CATSRVREAGGYEQYF
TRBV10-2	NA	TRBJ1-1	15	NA	TGCGCCAGCACCCAGACTACCCGGGCGAACACTGAAGCTTTCTTT	CASTQTTRANTEAFF
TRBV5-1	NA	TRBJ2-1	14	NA	TGCGCCAGCAGCCTACTACGGGACAACAATGAGCAGTTCTTC	CASSLLRDNNEQFF
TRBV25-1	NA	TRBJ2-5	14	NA	TGTGCCAGCACCCTGGCCCAACCAGGAGAGACCCAGTACTTC	CASTLAQPGETQYF
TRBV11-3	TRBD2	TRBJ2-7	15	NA	TGTGCCAGCAGCTTAGAACTAGCGGGCTCCTACGAGCAGTACTTC	CASSLELAGSYEQYF
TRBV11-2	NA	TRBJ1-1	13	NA	TGTGCCAGCAGCTTAATGGTCAGGACTGAAGCTTTCTTT	CASSLMVRTEAFF
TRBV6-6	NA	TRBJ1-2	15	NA	TGTGCCAGCAGTTACGGGCCGGGGGGGACTGGAGGCTACACCTTC	CASSYGPGGTGGYTF
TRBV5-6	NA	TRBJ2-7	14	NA	TGTGCCAGCAGCCTGCGGCATCTTACCTACGAGCAGTACTTC	CASSLRHLTYEQYF
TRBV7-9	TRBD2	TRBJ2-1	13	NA	TGTGCCAGCAGCTTCCGATCGCTAGCGGGGCAGTTCTTC	CASSFRSLAGQFF
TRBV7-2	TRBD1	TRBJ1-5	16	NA	TGTGCCAGCAGCTTCAGGACAGGGGGCATCAATCAGCCCCAGCATTTT	CASSFRTGGINQPQHF
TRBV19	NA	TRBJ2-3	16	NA	TGTGCCAGTAAAATCCCTGGCCACCGGGGCACAGATACGCAGTATTTT	CASKIPGHRGTDTQYF
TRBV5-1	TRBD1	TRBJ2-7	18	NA	TGCGCCAGCAGCTTGTCGGCAGGGGGCGTAAAGTATGAGGACGAGCAGTACTTC	CASSLSAGGVKYEDEQYF
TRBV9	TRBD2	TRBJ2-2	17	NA	TGTGCCAGCAGCGCGGCTTTGGGACTAGCGAACACCGGGGAGCTGTTTTTT	CASSAALGLANTGELFF
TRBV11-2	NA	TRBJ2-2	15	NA	TGTGCCAGTAATACATGGGGCTCGGTCGGCGGGGAGCTGTTTTTT	CASNTWGSVGGELFF
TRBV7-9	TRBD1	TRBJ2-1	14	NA	TGTGCCAGCAGCCTCACGACAGGGGTCGGTGAGCAGTTCTTC	CASSLTTGVGEQFF
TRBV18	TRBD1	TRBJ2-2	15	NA	TGTGCCAGCCCCATAGGGACAGGCGTCCACGGGGAGCTGTTTTTT	CASPIGTGVHGELFF
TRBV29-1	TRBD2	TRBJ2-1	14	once	TGCAGCGTTGAACCTCAGCGGGACTACAATGAGCAGTTCTTC	CSVEPQRDYNEQFF
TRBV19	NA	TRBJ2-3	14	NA	TGTGCCAGTAGTAGAGCGAGTAGCACAGATACGCAGTATTTT	CASSRASSTDTQYF
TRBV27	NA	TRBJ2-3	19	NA	TGTGCCAGCAGCCCGGGTCAGGCGGTTGGGGGCTCTATACGGCGCGCGCAGTATTTT	CASSPGQAVGGSIRRAQYF
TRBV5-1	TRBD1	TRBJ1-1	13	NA	TGCGCCAGCAGCCCGACAGGGCGGACTGAAGCTTTCTTT	CASSPTGRTEAFF
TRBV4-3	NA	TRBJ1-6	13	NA	TGCGCCAGCAGCTCGGGAAATAATTCACCCCTCCACTTT	CASSSGNNSPLHF
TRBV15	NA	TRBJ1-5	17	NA	TGTGCCACCAGCAGAGCGCTTAGGGGCGCGGGCAATCAGCCCCAGCATTTT	CATSRALRGAGNQPQHF
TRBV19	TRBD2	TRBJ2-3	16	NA	TGTGCCAGTAGTAATGGACTAGCGGGAGGGACAGATACGCAGTATTTT	CASSNGLAGGTDTQYF
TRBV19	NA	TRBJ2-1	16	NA	TGTGCCAGTAGCGAACCACGGACAAGCTCCTACAATGAGCAGTTCTTC	CASSEPRTSSYNEQFF
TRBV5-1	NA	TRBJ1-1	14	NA	TGCGCCAGCAGCCTTGAAGGGGGGAACACTGAAGCTTTCTTT	CASSLEGGNTEAFF
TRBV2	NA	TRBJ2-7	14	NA	TGTGCCAGCAGCCTACTACCTGACAGTTCCGAGCAGTACTTC	CASSLLPDSSEQYF
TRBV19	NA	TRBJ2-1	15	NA	TGTGCCAGTAGTATAGATGGCGGGGAGTACAATGAGCAGTTCTTC	CASSIDGGEYNEQFF
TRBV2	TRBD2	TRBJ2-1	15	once	TGTGCCAGCAGAGAGGGACTAGCGGGAGGAAGAGAGCAGTTCTTC	CASREGLAGGREQFF
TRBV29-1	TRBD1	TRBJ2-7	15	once	TGCAGCGTTGAAGATTGGGGACAGGGGTCCTACGAGCAGTACTTC	CSVEDWGQGSYEQYF
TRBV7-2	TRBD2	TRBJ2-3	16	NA	TGTGCCAGCACCCCCGGGAGCGGGAGGGCCGTGTATACGCAGTATTTT	CASTPGSGRAVYTQYF
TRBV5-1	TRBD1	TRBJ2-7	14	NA	TGCGCCAGCAGCTCAGGGGGCGCCCCGAACGAGCAGTACTTC	CASSSGGAPNEQYF
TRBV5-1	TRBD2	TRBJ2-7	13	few	TGCGCCAGCAGCGACGGGGGGGCCTACGAGCAGTACTTC	CASSDGGAYEQYF
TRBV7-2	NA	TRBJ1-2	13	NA	TGTGCCAGCAGCTTAAGAGGATTTGAGGGCTACACCTTC	CASSLRGFEGYTF
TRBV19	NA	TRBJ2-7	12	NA	TGTGCCAGTAGTATGGCAGGGGTCGAGCAGTACTTC	CASSMAGVEQYF